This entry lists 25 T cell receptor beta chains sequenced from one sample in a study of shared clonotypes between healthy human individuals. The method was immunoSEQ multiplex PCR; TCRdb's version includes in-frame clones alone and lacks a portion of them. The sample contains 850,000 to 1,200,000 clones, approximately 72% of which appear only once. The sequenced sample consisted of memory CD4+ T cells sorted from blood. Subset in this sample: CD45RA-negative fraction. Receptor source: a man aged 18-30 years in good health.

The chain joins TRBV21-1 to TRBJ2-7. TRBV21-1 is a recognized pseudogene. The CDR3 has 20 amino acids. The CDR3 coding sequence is TGTGCCAGCAGCAAAGACGGTCTTTGTAGAGGACGGTTAAGCTCCTACGAGCAGTACTTC. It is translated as CASSKDGLCRGRLSSYEQYF.

The CDR3 DNA follows: TGTGCCAGCACCCGCGGGACTAGCGGGAATACCCAGTACTTC. Translation gives CASTRGTSGNTQYF. The V call is TRBV2, the J call TRBJ2-5, with TRBD2 matching 13 bases. The trim removed 7 bases at V and 8 bases at J, leaving 7 bases unmatched. CDR3 size: 14 residues. Per germline, CDR1 SNHLY and CDR2 FYNNEI.

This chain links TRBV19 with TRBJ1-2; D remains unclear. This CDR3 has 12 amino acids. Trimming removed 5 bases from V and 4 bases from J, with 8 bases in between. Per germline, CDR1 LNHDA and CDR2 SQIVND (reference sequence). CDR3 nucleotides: TGTGCCAGTAGTCCTCGGGGCTATGGCTACACCTTC. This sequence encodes CASSPRGYGYTF.

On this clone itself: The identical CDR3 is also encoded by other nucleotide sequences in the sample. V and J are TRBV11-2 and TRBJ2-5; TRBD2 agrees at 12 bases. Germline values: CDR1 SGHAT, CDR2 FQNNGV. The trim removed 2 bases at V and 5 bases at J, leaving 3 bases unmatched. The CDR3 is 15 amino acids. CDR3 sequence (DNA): TGTGCCAGCAGCTTACGGCTAGCGGGAGGGGAGACCCAGTACTTC. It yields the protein CASSLRLAGGETQYF. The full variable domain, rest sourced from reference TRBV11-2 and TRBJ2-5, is EAGVAQSPRYKIIEKRQSVAFWCNPISGHATLYWYQQILGQGPKLLIQFQNNGVVDDSQLPKDRFSAERLKGVDSTLKIQPAKLEDSAVYLCASSLRLAGGETQYFGPGTRLLVL.

Here the CDR3 reads CASSPEARSPLHF. The DNA for the CDR3 is TGTGCCAGCAGCCCCGAAGCACGATCACCCCTCCACTTT. The V and J genes are TRBV11-3 and TRBJ1-6; no reliable D call. V shed 5 bases and J shed 10 bases, with 12 bases lying between them. This CDR3 is built from 13 residues. Germline V gene sequence: CDR1 SGHNT, CDR2 YENEEA.

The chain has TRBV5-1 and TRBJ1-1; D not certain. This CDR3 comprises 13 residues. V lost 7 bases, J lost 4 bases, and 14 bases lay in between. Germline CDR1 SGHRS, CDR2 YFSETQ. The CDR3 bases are TGCGCCAGCGTAGGGCCCGGTTTCACTGAAGCTTTCTTT. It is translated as CASVGPGFTEAFF.

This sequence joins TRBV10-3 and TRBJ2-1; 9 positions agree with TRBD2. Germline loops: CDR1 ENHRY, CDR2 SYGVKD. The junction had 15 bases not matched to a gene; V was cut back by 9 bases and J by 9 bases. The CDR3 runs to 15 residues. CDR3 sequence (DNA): TGTGCCATTACCTTGGGGCTAGCGGGAAGGGGTGAGCAGTTCTTC. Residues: CAITLGLAGRGEQFF.

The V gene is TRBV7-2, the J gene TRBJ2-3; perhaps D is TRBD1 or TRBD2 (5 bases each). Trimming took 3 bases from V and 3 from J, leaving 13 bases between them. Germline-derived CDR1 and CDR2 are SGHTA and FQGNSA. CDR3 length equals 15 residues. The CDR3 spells CASSFDGALTDTQYF. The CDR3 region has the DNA TGTGCCAGCAGCTTCGACGGGGCCTTAACAGATACGCAGTATTTT.

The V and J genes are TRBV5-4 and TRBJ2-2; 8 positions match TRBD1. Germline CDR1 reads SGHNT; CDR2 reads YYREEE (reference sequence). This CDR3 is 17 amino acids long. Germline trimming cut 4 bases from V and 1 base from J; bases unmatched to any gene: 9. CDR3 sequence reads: CASSRPPGTGNTGELFF. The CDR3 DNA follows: TGTGCCAGCAGCCGCCCGCCTGGGACAGGGAACACCGGGGAGCTGTTTTTT.

This chain's CDR3 is CASSPRTGAKGEQYF. The CDR3 coding sequence is TGTGCCAGCAGCCCGCGGACAGGGGCCAAGGGCGAGCAGTACTTC. V and J are TRBV5-5 and TRBJ2-7, with TRBD1 matching over 9 bases. From germline, CDR1 is SGHKS and CDR2 YYEKEE (reference sequence). The CDR3 has 15 residues. The V segment lost 4 bases and the J segment 6 bases; nucleotides outside the gene matches: 11.

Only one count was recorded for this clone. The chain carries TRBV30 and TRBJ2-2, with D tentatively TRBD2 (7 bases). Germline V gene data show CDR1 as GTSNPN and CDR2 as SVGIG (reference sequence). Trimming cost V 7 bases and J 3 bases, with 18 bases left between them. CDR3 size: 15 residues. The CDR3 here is CAFGGGRTDTGELFF. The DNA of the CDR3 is TGTGCCTTTGGGGGCGGGAGAACCGACACCGGGGAGCTGTTTTTT.

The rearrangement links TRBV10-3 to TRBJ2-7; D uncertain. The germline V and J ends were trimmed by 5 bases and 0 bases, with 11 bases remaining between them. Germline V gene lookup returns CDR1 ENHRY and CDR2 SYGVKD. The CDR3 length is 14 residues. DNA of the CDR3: TGTGCCATCAGTACGGAACTATCCTCCTACGAGCAGTACTTC. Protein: CAISTELSSYEQYF.

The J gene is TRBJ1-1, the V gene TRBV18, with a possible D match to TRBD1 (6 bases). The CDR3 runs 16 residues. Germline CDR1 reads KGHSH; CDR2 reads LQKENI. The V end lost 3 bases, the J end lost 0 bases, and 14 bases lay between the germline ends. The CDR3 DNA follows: TGTGCCAGCTCACCCCCGAGGAGGGGGTTGAACACTGAAGCTTTCTTT. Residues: CASSPPRRGLNTEAFF.

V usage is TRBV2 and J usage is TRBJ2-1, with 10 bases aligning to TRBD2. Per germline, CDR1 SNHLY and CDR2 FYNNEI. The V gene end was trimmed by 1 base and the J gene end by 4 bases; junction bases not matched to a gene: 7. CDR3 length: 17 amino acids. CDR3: CASSEGATSGYYNEQFF. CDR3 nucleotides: TGTGCCAGCAGTGAAGGAGCGACTAGCGGGTATTACAATGAGCAGTTCTTC. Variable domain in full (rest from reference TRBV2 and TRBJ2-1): EPEVTQTPSHQVTQMGQEVILRCVPISNHLYFYWYRQILGQKVEFLVSFYNNEISEKSEIFDDQFSVERPDGSNFTLKIRSTKLEDSAMYFCASSEGATSGYYNEQFFGPGTRLTVL.

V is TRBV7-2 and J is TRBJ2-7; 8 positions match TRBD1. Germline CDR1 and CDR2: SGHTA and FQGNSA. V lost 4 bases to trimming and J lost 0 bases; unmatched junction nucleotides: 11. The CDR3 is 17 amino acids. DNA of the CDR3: TGTGCCAGCAGCTCGGGGCCCAGGGGGCCCTCCTCCTACGAGCAGTACTTC. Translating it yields CASSSGPRGPSSYEQYF.

CDR3 sequence: CASRLEPSSGNTIYF. In DNA, the CDR3 is TGTGCCAGCAGGCTTGAACCCAGCTCTGGAAACACCATATATTTT. The J gene is TRBJ1-3, the V gene TRBV2, with D uncertain. Germline CDR1 and CDR2: SNHLY and FYNNEI. This CDR3 is 15 amino acids long. V was trimmed by 6 bases and J by 0 bases, leaving 12 bases between them.

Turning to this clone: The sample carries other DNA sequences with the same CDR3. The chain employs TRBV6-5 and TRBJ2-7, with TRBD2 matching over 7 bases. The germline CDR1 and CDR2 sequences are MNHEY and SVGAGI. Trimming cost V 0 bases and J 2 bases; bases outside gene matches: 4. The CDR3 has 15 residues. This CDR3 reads CASSYSSGGAYEQYF. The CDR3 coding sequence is TGTGCCAGCAGTTACTCGAGTGGGGGGGCCTACGAGCAGTACTTC.

The CDR3 DNA is TGTGCCAGCAGCTTAGGTCAATCGGCTAGCGGGCCGAACACCGGGGAGCTGTTTTTT. The encoded protein is CASSLGQSASGPNTGELFF. The rearrangement joins TRBV7-2 to TRBJ2-2, with 8 bases matching TRBD2. V shed 1 base, J shed 0 bases, and the junction held 10 bases outside the gene matches. This CDR3 contains 19 residues. Germline V gives CDR1 SGHTA, CDR2 FQGNSA.

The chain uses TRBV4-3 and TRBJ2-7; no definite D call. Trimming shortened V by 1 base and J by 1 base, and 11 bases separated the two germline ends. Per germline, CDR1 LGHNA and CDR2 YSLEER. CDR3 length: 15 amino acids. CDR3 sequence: CASSQGGGASYEQYF. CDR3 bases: TGCGCCAGCAGCCAAGGCGGCGGTGCATCCTACGAGCAGTACTTC.

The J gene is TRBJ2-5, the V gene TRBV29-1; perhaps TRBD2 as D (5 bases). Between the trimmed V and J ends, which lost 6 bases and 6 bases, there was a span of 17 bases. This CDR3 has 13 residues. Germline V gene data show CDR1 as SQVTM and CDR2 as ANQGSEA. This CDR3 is CSVSDGNGQTQYF. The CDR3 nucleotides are TGCAGCGTATCGGACGGGAACGGGCAGACCCAGTACTTC. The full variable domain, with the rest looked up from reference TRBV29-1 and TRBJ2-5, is SAVISQKPSRDICQRGTSLTIQCQVDSQVTMMFWYRQQPGQSLTLIATANQGSEATYESGFVIDKFPISRPNLTFSTLTVSNMSPEDSSIYLCSVSDGNGQTQYFGPGTRLLVL.

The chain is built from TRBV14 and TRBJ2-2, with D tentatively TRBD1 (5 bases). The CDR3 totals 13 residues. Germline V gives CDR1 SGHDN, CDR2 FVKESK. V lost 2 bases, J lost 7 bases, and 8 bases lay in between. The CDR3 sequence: CASSQITGGELFF. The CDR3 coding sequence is TGTGCCAGCAGCCAAATAACAGGCGGGGAGCTGTTTTTT.

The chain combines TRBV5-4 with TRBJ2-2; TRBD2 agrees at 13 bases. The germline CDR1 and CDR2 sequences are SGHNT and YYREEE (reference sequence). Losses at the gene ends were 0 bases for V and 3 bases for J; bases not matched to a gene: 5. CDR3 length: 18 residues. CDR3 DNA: TGTGCCAGCAGCTTGGGGACTAGCGGGAGTATTCACACCGGGGAGCTGTTTTTT. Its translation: CASSLGTSGSIHTGELFF.

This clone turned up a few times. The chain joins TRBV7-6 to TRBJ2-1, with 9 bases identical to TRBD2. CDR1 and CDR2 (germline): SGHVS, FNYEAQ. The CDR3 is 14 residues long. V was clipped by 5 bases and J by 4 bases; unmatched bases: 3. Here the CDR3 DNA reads TGTGCCAGCAGCCCTAGCGGGGAATACAATGAGCAGTTCTTC. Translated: CASSPSGEYNEQFF.

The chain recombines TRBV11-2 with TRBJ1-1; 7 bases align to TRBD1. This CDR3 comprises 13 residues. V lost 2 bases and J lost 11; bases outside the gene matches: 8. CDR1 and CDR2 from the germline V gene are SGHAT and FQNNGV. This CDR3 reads CASSLRGDREAFF. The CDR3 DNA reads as TGTGCCAGCAGCTTAAGGGGGGACAGAGAGGCTTTCTTT.

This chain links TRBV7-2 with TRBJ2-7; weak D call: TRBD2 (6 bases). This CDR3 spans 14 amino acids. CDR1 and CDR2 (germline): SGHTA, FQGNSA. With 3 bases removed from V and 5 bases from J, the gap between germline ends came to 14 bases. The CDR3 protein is CASSLGGRGDEQYF. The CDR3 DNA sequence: TGTGCCAGCAGCTTGGGGGGTCGGGGCGACGAGCAGTACTTC.